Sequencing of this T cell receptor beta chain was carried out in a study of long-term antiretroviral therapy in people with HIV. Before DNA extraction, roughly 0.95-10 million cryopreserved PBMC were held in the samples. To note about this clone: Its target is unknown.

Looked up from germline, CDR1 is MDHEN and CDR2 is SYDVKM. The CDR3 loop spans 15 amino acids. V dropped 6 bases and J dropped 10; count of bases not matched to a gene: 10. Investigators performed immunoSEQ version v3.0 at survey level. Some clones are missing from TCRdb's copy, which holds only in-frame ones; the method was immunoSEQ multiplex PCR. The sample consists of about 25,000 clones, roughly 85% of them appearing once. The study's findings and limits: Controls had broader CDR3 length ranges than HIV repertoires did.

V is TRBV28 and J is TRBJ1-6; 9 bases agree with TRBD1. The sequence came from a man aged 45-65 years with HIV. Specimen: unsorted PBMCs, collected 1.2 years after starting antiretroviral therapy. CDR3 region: CASSLAGQGWSPLHF. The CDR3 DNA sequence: TGTGCCAGCAGCCTAGCCGGACAGGGGTGGTCACCCCTCCACTTT.